This T cell receptor beta chain was sequenced for a study of cytomegalovirus exposure and HLA in healthy donors. Findings and limits, study-wide: A list of more than 150 TCR beta chains associated with cytomegalovirus was given.

As regards this clone: Its specificity is unknown.

In the PCR, 60 Vbeta and 13 Jbeta primers were used. Here immunoSEQ multiplex PCR was the method, and the copy in TCRdb shows in-frame clones only, minus some. The repertoire includes under 150,000 clones, approximately 83% of them detected once, and roughly 1.6% sits in the top ten. The receptor was derived from a woman in her thirties or forties in good health and CMV-seronegative. What was sequenced was PBMCs.

CDR3 sequence reads: CASSATSDNEQFF. Written as DNA, the CDR3 is TGCGCCAGCAGTGCAACTAGCGACAATGAGCAGTTCTTC. The chain carries TRBV10-1 and TRBJ2-1; 7 bases match TRBD2. This CDR3 has 13 residues. V gave up 4 bases and J gave up 5 bases; unmatched junction bases: 2. Per germline, CDR1 WNHNN and CDR2 SYGVQD (reference sequence).